This entry features one TCR beta chain sequence. This sample was included in a study of shared clonotypes between healthy human individuals. Only in-frame clones appear in the TCRdb table, and some are missing; sequencing was by immunoSEQ multiplex PCR. This table has more than 2,000,000 clones, 85% to 95% appearing once. CDR3 length: 14 residues. The germline CDR1 and CDR2 sequences are SNHLY and FYNNEI. V was clipped by 6 bases and J by 9 bases, with 21 bases between them. This chain links TRBV2 with TRBJ2-7, with D perhaps matching TRBD1 or TRBD2 (6 bases each). Sequencing used naive CD4+ T cells from PBMCs. Subset: CD45RA+ positively selected. The clonotype comes from a man between 18 and 29 years old in good health. Some clones in this sample may be carry-over from other donors' samples. The CDR3 DNA reads TGTGCCAGCAGGCTGTGGGCACAGGGAGGTCGGCAGTACTTC. It yields the protein CASRLWAQGGRQYF.